A single sample gave rise to the 6 T cell receptor beta chains below, sequenced in a study of OX40 agonist ivuxolimab in advanced cancers. Library construction relied on the immunoSEQ multiplex PCR assay. TCRdb stores this immuneACCESS table with in-frame sequences only. Part of the clones is absent; in the studies checked, under half of the shortfall reflects unresolved V genes, and no reason is known for the rest. The sample records 75,000 to 95,000 clones, 80% to 95% of which are singletons. The top ten constitute 0.5% to 0.55% of the sample. The sequencing used CD4+ or CD8+ T cells sorted from blood, collected in a trial of the OX40 agonist ivuxolimab. These receptors originate from an adult with an advanced solid tumor such as melanoma, head and neck, liver or kidney cancer.

The chain is built from TRBV5-8 and TRBJ1-2, with a weak D call TRBD1 (5 bases). The length of the CDR3 is 14 residues. Trimming removed 6 bases at V and 3 bases at J, with 15 bases between. CDR1 and CDR2 from the germline V gene are SGHTS and YDEGEE. For the CDR3, the DNA is TGTGCCAGCACCCGGGGGGGTGGGCACTATGGCTACACCTTC. This sequence encodes CASTRGGGHYGYTF.

The chain is built from TRBV4-1 and TRBJ1-1, with 7 bases matching TRBD1. Germline-derived CDR1 and CDR2 are MGHRA and YSYEKL. CDR3 size: 18 residues. V was pared by 4 bases and J by 0 bases, with 14 bases of the junction left unmatched. CDR3 nucleotides: TGCGCCAGCAGCCGAGAGGGGGGCGGGACAGAGATGAACACTGAAGCTTTCTTT. Its protein product is CASSREGGGTEMNTEAFF.

This clone was seen only once. The J gene is TRBJ2-4, the V gene TRBV7-2; 8 bases align to TRBD2. The CDR3 length is 16 residues. Germline CDR1 is SGHTA and CDR2 is FQGNSA. The junction had 8 bases not matched to a gene; V was cut back by 4 bases and J by 3 bases. CDR3 nucleotide sequence: TGTGCCAGCAGCTCCCGACTAGCGAACGGCAAAAACATTCAGTACTTC. It codes for CASSSRLANGKNIQYF.

This sequence joins TRBV5-1 and TRBJ2-7, with 12 bases lining up with TRBD2. Germline V lookup: CDR1 SGHRS, CDR2 YFSETQ. Unmatched junction bases numbered 7, after V lost 4 bases and J lost 2 bases. This CDR3 is 16 amino acids long. This CDR3 reads CASSPRTSGATYEQYF. CDR3 nucleotide sequence: TGCGCCAGCAGCCCGCGGACTAGCGGGGCGACCTACGAGCAGTACTTC.

V gene TRBV7-2 combines with J gene TRBJ1-4; D may be TRBD1 (5 bases). Germline lookup yields CDR1 SGHTA and CDR2 FQGNSA. The CDR3 runs to 15 residues. Trimming stripped 8 bases from V and 6 bases from J, with 19 bases between. The CDR3 coding sequence is TGTGCCAGCCAATGGGCGTTCGGGGGTGATGAAAAACTGTTTTTT. Translating gives CASQWAFGGDEKLFF. Looking up the rest from reference TRBV7-2 and TRBJ1-4 gives the full variable domain: GAGVSQSPSNKVTEKGKDVELRCDPISGHTALYWYRQSLGQGLEFLIYFQGNSAPDKSGLPSDRFSAERTGGSVSTLTIQRTQQEDSAVYLCASQWAFGGDEKLFFGSGTQLSVL.

This clone was detected only a few times. The CDR3 DNA sequence: TGTGCCAGTAGTACCCCTGGGCTGGATCAGCCCCAGCATTTT. Protein sequence: CASSTPGLDQPQHF. The gene calls are TRBV19 and TRBJ1-5; the D is unclear. The CDR3 sequence is 14 residues long. V was pared by 4 bases and J by 5 bases, with 12 bases between. The germline V gene encodes CDR1 LNHDA and CDR2 SQIVND (reference sequence).